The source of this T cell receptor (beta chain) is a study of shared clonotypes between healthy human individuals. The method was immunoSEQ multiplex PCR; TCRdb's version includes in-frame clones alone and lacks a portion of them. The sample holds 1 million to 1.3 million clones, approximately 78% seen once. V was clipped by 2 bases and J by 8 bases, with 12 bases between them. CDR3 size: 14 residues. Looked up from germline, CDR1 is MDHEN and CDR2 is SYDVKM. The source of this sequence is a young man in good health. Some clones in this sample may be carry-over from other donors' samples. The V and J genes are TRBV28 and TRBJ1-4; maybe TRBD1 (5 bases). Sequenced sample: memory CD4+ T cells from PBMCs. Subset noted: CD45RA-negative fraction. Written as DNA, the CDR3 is TGTGCCAGCAGTTTAGCGGGGACGGGAGAAAAACTGTTTTTT. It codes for CASSLAGTGEKLFF.